Following are 30 T cell receptor beta chains from one sample sequenced in a study of a mutant IDH1 vaccine in newly diagnosed glioma. The antigens these receptors bind are not known. Time point described: week 5, during vaccination. What each vaccine dose contained was 300 ug of mutant IDH1 20-mer peptide, accompanied by topical imiquimod. Sequenced by immunoSEQ multiplex PCR; TCRdb stores in-frame clones only, minus some. This sample has roughly 50,000 clones; 70% to 85% occur once, and the top ten carry 3.1%. This material consisted of PBMCs, taken from a glioma patient whose treatment included an IDH1 peptide vaccine. These receptors came from a woman aged 18-35 years with glioma. Some clones in this sample may be carry-over from other donors' samples.

The rearrangement links TRBV14 to TRBJ2-5, with 8 bases identical to TRBD2. Judging by the DNA end, TRBJ2-7 fits better; the J call may be wrong. The CDR3 contains 17 residues. Germline assignment: CDR1 SGHDN and CDR2 FVKESK. CDR3 protein: CASSPTRSERGPYEQYF. CDR3 nucleotide sequence: TGTGCCAGCAGCCCAACAAGGAGCGAGCGGGGGCCCTACGAGCAGTACTTC.

The J gene is TRBJ2-3, the V gene TRBV6-4, with D possibly TRBD1 on 5 matching bases. Trimming took 4 bases from V and 1 from J, leaving 9 bases between them. Looked up from germline, CDR1 is MRHNA and CDR2 is SNTAGT. CDR3 length: 14 residues. As DNA, the CDR3 is TGTGCCAGCAGTGTTAGCAGGGGCACAGATACGCAGTATTTT. It specifies CASSVSRGTDTQYF.

The CDR3 DNA follows: TGTGCCAGCAGCCTCGACAGTCTCAGAAGTTCCGGGGCCAACGTCCTGACTTTC. It translates to CASSLDSLRSSGANVLTF. The chain has TRBV7-2 and TRBJ2-6; TRBD1 might be the D (5 bases). Germline CDR1 and CDR2: SGHTA and FQGNSA. Trimming cost V 5 bases and J 4 bases, with 21 bases left between them. The CDR3 runs to 18 residues.

This clone occurred a few times. The chain joins TRBV6-1 to TRBJ1-1; 8 nucleotides align to TRBD1. The V and J ends lost 2 bases and 4 bases, in that order; junction bases with no gene match: 6. The CDR3 is 15 residues long. CDR1 MNHNS and CDR2 SASEGT come from the germline V gene. The CDR3, as DNA: TGTGCCAGCAGTGAAACATGGACAGGGTTCACTGAAGCTTTCTTT. It yields the protein CASSETWTGFTEAFF.

J is TRBJ1-3 and V is TRBV30; no reliable D call. Germline-derived CDR1 and CDR2 are GTSNPN and SVGIG (reference sequence). CDR3 length: 15 residues. V shed 3 bases and J shed 0 bases, with 12 bases lying between them. The CDR3 DNA is TGTGCCTGGAGGCGCGGCCAGAGCTCTGGAAACACCATATATTTT. Translating gives CAWRRGQSSGNTIYF.

The chain combines TRBV7-9 with TRBJ1-1, with TRBD1 matching over 7 bases. J gave up 5 bases and V 3 bases, and 6 bases lay outside the gene matches. This CDR3 has 14 amino acids. The V gene's germline CDR1 is SEHNR and CDR2 FQNEAQ (reference sequence). The CDR3 DNA is TGTGCCAGCAGCTTCGTCAGGGGGGGGACTGAAGCTTTCTTT. Translated: CASSFVRGGTEAFF.

V gene TRBV7-9 combines with J gene TRBJ1-6; D is unresolved. V was cut by 2 bases and J by 7 bases, with 9 bases left in between. CDR1 and CDR2 from the germline V gene are SEHNR and FQNEAQ (reference sequence). This CDR3 comprises 14 residues. As DNA, the CDR3 is TGTGCCAGCAGCTTACTACAAATGAATTCACCCCTCCACTTT. Protein sequence: CASSLLQMNSPLHF.

For the CDR3, the DNA is TGTGCCAGCAGTACAGGGTTGGGCATTCAGTACTTC. Translation: CASSTGLGIQYF. The chain links TRBV6-5 to TRBJ2-4; tentatively, D is TRBD1 (6 bases). This CDR3 is built from 12 residues. The V and J ends lost 5 bases and 9 bases respectively, with 11 bases between them. Germline V lookup: CDR1 MNHEY, CDR2 SVGAGI.

V usage is TRBV18 and J usage is TRBJ1-1; D might be TRBD1 (5 bases). Germline V gene data show CDR1 as KGHSH and CDR2 as LQKENI. This CDR3 region has 15 residues. With 2 bases removed from V and 0 bases from J, the gap between germline ends came to 10 bases. CDR3 nucleotide sequence: TGTGCCAGCTCACCAGCAGGGTTTATGAACACTGAAGCTTTCTTT. Amino acids: CASSPAGFMNTEAFF.

This chain uses TRBV6-4 with TRBJ2-3; 11 bases agree with TRBD2. The V gene end was trimmed by 7 bases and the J gene end by 2 bases; junction bases not matched to a gene: 2. There are 14 residues in the CDR3. The germline V gene encodes CDR1 MRHNA and CDR2 SNTAGT. This CDR3 reads CASKTSGDTDTQYF. The CDR3 DNA reads TGTGCCAGCAAGACTAGCGGGGACACAGATACGCAGTATTTT.

DNA for the CDR3: TGTGCCAGCAGCGTACAGGCGGGGGGGACAGCGGGCCGGGAGCAGTACTTC. This gives the protein CASSVQAGGTAGREQYF. The chain carries TRBV9 and TRBJ2-7, with 9 bases matching TRBD2. The CDR3 length is 17 residues. Germline values: CDR1 SGDLS, CDR2 YYNGEE. The junction had 15 bases not matched to a gene; V was cut back by 1 base and J by 7 bases.

The chain joins TRBV7-2 to TRBJ2-5, with D unresolved. Germline CDR1 and CDR2: SGHTA and FQGNSA. Trimming took off 3 bases at V and 3 bases at J, with 8 bases between the two ends. This CDR3 has 13 amino acids. The CDR3 nucleotides read TGTGCCAGCAGCTTCGGGCGGAAAGAGACCCAGTACTTC. The encoded protein is CASSFGRKETQYF. Drawing the rest from reference TRBV7-2 and TRBJ2-5, the complete variable domain is GAGVSQSPSNKVTEKGKDVELRCDPISGHTALYWYRQSLGQGLEFLIYFQGNSAPDKSGLPSDRFSAERTGGSVSTLTIQRTQQEDSAVYLCASSFGRKETQYFGPGTRLLVL.

The chain carries TRBV5-1 and TRBJ1-4, with 8 bases aligning to TRBD1. The junction had 7 bases not matched to a gene; V was cut back by 2 bases and J by 7 bases. CDR3 length: 15 amino acids. In germline, CDR1 is SGHRS, CDR2 YFSETQ. The CDR3 reads CASSFQTGAGEKLFF. CDR3 DNA: TGCGCCAGCAGCTTCCAGACAGGGGCGGGTGAAAAACTGTTTTTT.

The chain employs TRBV14 and TRBJ2-1; TRBD2 matches 13 bases. Germline V gene data show CDR1 as SGHDN and CDR2 as FVKESK. The CDR3 sequence is 15 residues long. The ends lost 1 base at V and 7 bases at J; junction bases unmatched: 1. CDR3 loop: CASSQGGLAGNEQFF. Written as DNA, the CDR3 is TGTGCCAGCAGCCAAGGGGGACTAGCGGGGAATGAGCAGTTCTTC.

V and J are TRBV20-1 and TRBJ1-2; D perhaps matches TRBD1 (6 bases). CDR1 is DFQATT and CDR2 is SNEGSKA in the germline V gene (reference sequence). The CDR3 spans 11 residues. The V gene lost 7 bases and the J gene lost 6 bases, with 12 bases spanning the gap. CDR3 DNA sequence: TGCAGTGTCCCGTGGACAGATGGCTACACCTTC. Amino acids: CSVPWTDGYTF.

The rearrangement links TRBV7-8 to TRBJ2-1, with 10 bases that match TRBD1. The CDR3 length is 15 residues. The ends lost 6 bases at V and 5 bases at J; junction bases unmatched: 7. The germline V gene has CDR1 SGHVS and CDR2 FQNEAQ. CDR3: CASRGGQGSHNEQFF. CDR3 coding DNA: TGTGCCAGCAGGGGGGGACAGGGGAGCCACAATGAGCAGTTCTTC.

V and J are TRBV10-3 and TRBJ2-2, with 9 bases aligning to TRBD1. This CDR3 has 15 residues. V lost 4 bases to trimming and J lost 3 bases; unmatched junction nucleotides: 3. Germline V gene sequence: CDR1 ENHRY, CDR2 SYGVKD. CDR3 loop: CAISGDRADTGELFF. CDR3 bases: TGTGCCATCAGTGGGGACAGGGCGGACACCGGGGAGCTGTTTTTT.

This chain connects TRBV19 to TRBJ2-3; D is ambiguous. Germline V gene lookup returns CDR1 LNHDA and CDR2 SQIVND (reference sequence). CDR3 length: 13 amino acids. Trimming removed 9 bases at V and 2 bases at J, with 12 bases between. The CDR3 DNA follows: TGTGCCAGCTCCGACTTCTCCACAGATACGCAGTATTTT. Its protein product is CASSDFSTDTQYF. The whole variable domain, filled in from reference TRBV19 and TRBJ2-3, reads DGGITQSPKYLFRKEGQNVTLSCEQNLNHDAMYWYRQDPGQGLRLIYYSQIVNDFQKGDIAEGYSVSREKKESFPLTVTSAQKNPTAFYLCASSDFSTDTQYFGPGTRLTVL.

This chain uses TRBV7-6 with TRBJ2-1; tentatively, D is TRBD2 (6 bases). Between the trimmed V and J ends, which lost 3 bases and 8 bases, there was a span of 8 bases. This CDR3 is 12 amino acids long. The germline V gene has CDR1 SGHVS and CDR2 FNYEAQ. CDR3 bases: TGTGCCAGCAGCTTCGGCGGGGATGAGCAGTTCTTC. It codes for CASSFGGDEQFF.

The CDR3 sequence is CASSPTSGAQETQYF. The CDR3 DNA follows: TGTGCCAGCAGCCCGACTAGCGGGGCCCAAGAGACCCAGTACTTC. The chain links TRBV6-5 to TRBJ2-5, with 11 nucleotides matching TRBD2. The CDR3 has 15 residues. CDR1 is MNHEY and CDR2 is SVGAGI in the germline V gene. V dropped 6 bases and J dropped 1; count of bases not matched to a gene: 4.

This chain connects TRBV5-4 to TRBJ2-2, with TRBD1 matching over 8 bases. Per germline, CDR1 SGHNT and CDR2 YYREEE (reference sequence). The V segment lost 2 bases and the J segment 7 bases; nucleotides outside the gene matches: 4. This CDR3 has 14 residues. CDR3 in DNA: TGTGCCAGCAGCTTTCAGGGGGCTGGCGGGGAGCTGTTTTTT. Protein: CASSFQGAGGELFF.

The rearrangement uses TRBV14 and TRBJ2-5, with D possibly being TRBD2 (6 bases). The CDR3 has 16 amino acids. Germline V gene sequence: CDR1 SGHDN, CDR2 FVKESK. The V and J ends lost 4 bases and 2 bases respectively, with 17 bases between them. The CDR3 DNA reads TGTGCCAGCAGCCTACCGGGACTCGCGAGACAAGAGACCCAGTACTTC. Its protein is CASSLPGLARQETQYF.

V and J are TRBV10-3 and TRBJ1-2; a weak D match, TRBD1 (5 bases). This CDR3 contains 15 residues. The V end lost 0 bases, the J end lost 4 bases, and 12 bases lay between the germline ends. The germline gives CDR1 ENHRY, CDR2 SYGVKD. The CDR3 loop reads CAISESDSLIYGYTF. In nucleotides, the CDR3 is TGTGCCATCAGTGAGTCTGACAGCCTAATCTATGGCTACACCTTC.

This clone was observed a handful of times. V usage is TRBV29-1 and J usage is TRBJ1-2; no reliable D call. V shed 1 base and J shed 8 bases, with 11 bases lying between them. The CDR3 runs to 12 residues. CDR1 and CDR2 (germline): SQVTM, ANQGSEA. CDR3: CSVEVGSEGYTF. The CDR3 nucleotides are TGCAGCGTTGAAGTGGGGAGCGAGGGCTACACCTTC.

This sequence joins TRBV9 and TRBJ2-3; no clear D gene. Trimming pared 0 bases from V and 5 bases from J, leaving 4 bases between. The V gene's germline CDR1 is SGDLS and CDR2 YYNGEE. The CDR3 sequence is 12 residues long. CDR3 protein: CASSVGGDTQYF. Written as DNA, the CDR3 is TGTGCCAGCAGCGTAGGTGGAGATACGCAGTATTTT.

This chain connects TRBV9 to TRBJ2-7; TRBD1 is a possible D gene (6 bases). Germline lookup yields CDR1 SGDLS and CDR2 YYNGEE. The CDR3 is 14 residues long. The V and J ends lost 2 bases and 0 bases respectively, with 9 bases between them. The CDR3 DNA follows: TGTGCCAGCAGCGTCGGACAGTTCTCCTACGAGCAGTACTTC. As protein: CASSVGQFSYEQYF.

A word on this clone: This same CDR3 is encoded by further DNA sequences in the sample. The chain is built from TRBV5-1 and TRBJ2-7, with TRBD2 identical over 8 bases. The CDR3 sequence is 13 residues long. V shed 2 bases and J 4 bases; nucleotides not matched to a gene: 2. Germline CDR1 is SGHRS and CDR2 is YFSETQ. CDR3 sequence reads: CASSFGRGYEQYF. CDR3 DNA sequence: TGCGCCAGCAGCTTCGGGAGGGGTTACGAGCAGTACTTC.

The chain carries TRBV5-1 and TRBJ2-5; 7 nucleotides line up with TRBD1. The length of the CDR3 is 14 residues. Losses at the gene ends were 4 bases for V and 4 bases for J; bases not matched to a gene: 7. Germline values: CDR1 SGHRS, CDR2 YFSETQ. CDR3 loop: CASSPRTGLETQYF. The CDR3 DNA sequence: TGCGCCAGCAGCCCTAGGACAGGTTTAGAGACCCAGTACTTC.

The J gene is TRBJ2-3, the V gene TRBV30, with 8 bases matching TRBD1. Germline-derived CDR1 and CDR2 are GTSNPN and SVGIG (reference sequence). This CDR3 is 14 amino acids long. The V gene end was trimmed by 1 base and the J gene end by 4 bases; junction bases not matched to a gene: 4. For the CDR3, the DNA is TGTGCCTGGAGTGGCAGGGGGCAAGCAGATACGCAGTATTTT. It yields the protein CAWSGRGQADTQYF.

The chain joins TRBV7-9 to TRBJ1-1; D unclear. The V gene lost 8 bases and the J gene lost 4 bases, with 17 bases spanning the gap. The CDR3 extends over 14 amino acids. Germline V lookup: CDR1 SEHNR, CDR2 FQNEAQ (reference sequence). Here the CDR3 reads CASRNLREGTEAFF. CDR3 in DNA: TGTGCCAGCCGCAATCTTAGGGAGGGCACTGAAGCTTTCTTT.